These 28 T cell receptor beta chains came from one sample sequenced in a study of molecular identifiers for immune sequencing clone quantification (dated by TCRdb to 2016 to 2019). Receptor libraries were prepared by PCR. This sample was sequenced with a NextSeq 500. The public reads were quality trimmed at Q25 with fastp and then assembled into clones with MiXCR by TCRdb, keeping productive beta chains. Under each unique CDR3 protein, matching rows form one entry showing the most common genes and DNA. The sample table lists 460,000 or so distinct CDR3 sequences, around 25% of them with a count of one. Around 0.76% of the sample is held by the ten biggest clonotypes. Input material: naive CD8+ T cells from blood, with Jurkat cell RNA spiked in. Read against the paper, the sample's cell subset or site label means: FACS-sorted CD8+CD4-CCR7+CD45RA+ naive T cells. Receptors were obtained from a human donor in good health. Some libraries in this study had Jurkat cell RNA spiked in.

This clonotype has a handful of counts. The chain links TRBV19 to TRBJ1-6; 11 positions agree with TRBD1. Losses at the gene ends were 8 bases for V and 9 bases for J; bases not matched to a gene: 12. CDR1 and CDR2 (germline): LNHDA, SQIVND (reference sequence). The length of the CDR3 is 16 residues. The CDR3 DNA reads TGTGCCAGTCGCCAGCCGGACAGGGGGCGAAGTTCACCCCTCCACTTT. Translated: CASRQPDRGRSSPLHF.

This clonotype has a handful of counts. The chain joins TRBV21-1 to TRBJ1-5. TRBV21-1 is noted as a pseudogene. The CDR3 is made up of 10 amino acids. This chain's CDR3 is CASRGAAQHF. The CDR3 coding sequence is TGTGCCAGCAGGGGTGCGGCCCAGCATTTT.

This chain uses TRBV29-1 with TRBJ2-1; 11 bases match TRBD2. J lost 6 bases, V lost 5 bases, and 12 bases had no gene match. The germline V gene has CDR1 SQVTM and CDR2 ANQGSEA. The CDR3 totals 16 residues. CDR3 loop: CSVLGTSGEACNEQFF. The CDR3 DNA sequence: TGCAGCGTTCTGGGGACTAGCGGAGAGGCCTGCAATGAGCAGTTCTTC.

This clonotype was detected only a few times. The chain has TRBV7-8 and TRBJ2-5; 10 nucleotides line up with TRBD2. Germline CDR1 SGHVS, CDR2 FQNEAQ. With 1 base clipped from V and 2 bases from J, the junction kept 4 bases outside the gene matches. This CDR3 comprises 16 residues. In DNA, the CDR3 is TGTGCCAGCAGCTTAGGATCTAGCGGGAGTCAAGAGACCCAGTACTTC. Amino acids: CASSLGSSGSQETQYF.

The sample holds one count of this clonotype. This chain's CDR3 is CSACPPGLAGTKETQYF. The CDR3 DNA follows: TGCAGTGCCTGTCCCCCTGGCCTAGCGGGTACGAAAGAGACCCAGTACTTC. The chain is built from TRBV20-1 and TRBJ2-5; 8 nucleotides line up with TRBD2. The J segment lost 3 bases and the V segment lost 6 bases, leaving 18 bases of the junction unmatched. The CDR3 length is 17 residues. The germline V gene encodes CDR1 DFQATT and CDR2 SNEGSKA (reference sequence).

This clonotype turned up a few times. The chain has TRBV6-2 or TRBV6-3 and TRBJ2-7; the D gene is possibly TRBD1 (6 bases). Between the trimmed V and J ends, which lost 6 bases and 3 bases, there was a span of 18 bases. There are 15 residues in the CDR3. Germline CDR1 and CDR2: MNHEY and SVGEGT. The CDR3 region has the DNA TGTGCCAGCAGCCCCGACAGGCCCGTAAACTACGAGCAGTACTTC. Encoded protein: CASSPDRPVNYEQYF.

A remark on this clonotype: A clone one base away is much larger, so this may be a read error. This chain links TRBV20-1 with TRBJ1-3; D is unresolved. CDR1 is DFQATT, CDR2 SNEGSKA, per germline (reference sequence). CDR3 length equals 11 residues. The CDR3 region is CSAYSGNTICF. CDR3 nucleotide sequence: TGCAGTGCTTACTCTGGAAACACCATATGTTTT.

The table lists this clonotype with a few counts. The gene calls are TRBV6-2 or TRBV6-3 and TRBJ2-2; possibly TRBD2 for D (6 bases). The CDR3 contains 12 residues. V lost 6 bases, J lost 8 bases, and 10 bases lay in between. Looked up from germline, CDR1 is MNHEY and CDR2 is SVGEGT. The CDR3 region has the DNA TGTGCCAGCAGGATGAGCGGGGGGGAGCTGTTTTTT. This gives the protein CASRMSGGELFF.

This chain connects TRBV20-1 to TRBJ2-6; D unclear. This CDR3 region has 14 residues. Trimming left V 3 bases short and J 1 base short, with 7 bases between. Germline CDR1 DFQATT, CDR2 SNEGSKA (reference sequence). The CDR3 is CSARPGSGANVLTF. The CDR3 region has the DNA TGCAGTGCTAGGCCCGGTTCTGGGGCCAACGTCCTGACTTTC.

About this clonotype: One end of the junction varies from germline; a read error may be responsible. The rearrangement joins TRBV7-9 to TRBJ2-2; D is possibly TRBD1 or TRBD2 (5 bases each). Germline lookup yields CDR1 SEHNR and CDR2 FQNEAQ (reference sequence). The CDR3 is 17 residues long. CDR3 DNA sequence: TGTGCCAGCAGCCCAGACTGGGACGGGACGAACACCGGGGAGCCGTTTTTT. It yields the protein CASSPDWDGTNTGEPFF.

The chain couples TRBV20-1 to TRBJ1-2; 8 bases fit TRBD1. Germline-derived CDR1 and CDR2 are DFQATT and SNEGSKA (reference sequence). CDR3 size: 13 residues. Trimming took 0 bases from V and 4 from J; bases not matched to a gene: 1. CDR3 in DNA: TGCAGTGCTAGAGAGCAGGGGGCCTATGGCTACACCTTC. It codes for CSAREQGAYGYTF.

Regarding this clonotype: This may be a read error, as it is one base from a much larger clone. The CDR3 does not end in the conserved phenylalanine or tryptophan, so this is likely a read error. V and J are TRBV28 and TRBJ2-3; D is uncertain. Germline-derived CDR1 and CDR2 are MDHEN and SYDVKM. This CDR3 contains 15 residues. Trimming stripped 3 bases from V and 0 bases from J, with 10 bases between. The CDR3 coding sequence is TGTGCCAGCAGTTTTGGTCCTTATAGCACAGATACGCAGTATTCT. This sequence encodes CASSFGPYSTDTQYS.

This clonotype was observed many times. V gene TRBV7-6 combines with J gene TRBJ1-4, with D perhaps matching TRBD1 (6 bases). The V gene lost 2 bases and the J gene lost 8 bases, with 12 bases spanning the gap. Germline V gives CDR1 SGHVS, CDR2 FNYEAQ. The CDR3 sequence is 14 residues long. The CDR3 here is CASSLKWGAEKLFF. The CDR3 DNA reads as TGTGCCAGCAGCTTAAAGTGGGGGGCCGAAAAACTGTTTTTT.

Remarks on this clonotype: Being one base from a much bigger clone, this may be a read error. Here the CDR3 DNA reads TGCAGTGCTACCGACATTAGCAATCAGCACCAGCATTTT. Translated, it gives CSATDISNQHQHF. The V call is TRBV20-1, the J call TRBJ1-5; unclear D gene. The CDR3 is 13 residues long. Germline V gives CDR1 DFQATT, CDR2 SNEGSKA (reference sequence).

This clonotype was detected a few times. The gene calls are TRBV12-3 or TRBV12-4 and TRBJ1-3, with D possibly TRBD1 on 5 matching bases. The CDR3 totals 16 residues. The ends were cut back, 3 bases at V and 0 bases at J, with 12 bases in the middle. The CDR3 DNA sequence: TGTGCCAGCAGTTTTTTCCTAGGGGCCTCTGGAAACACCATATATTTT. Amino acids: CASSFFLGASGNTIYF.

This rearrangement joins TRBV11-2 to TRBJ2-7, with TRBD1 matching 8 bases. Germline assignment: CDR1 SGHAT and CDR2 FQNNGV. The V segment lost 5 bases and the J segment 4 bases; nucleotides outside the gene matches: 10. The CDR3 contains 15 residues. For the CDR3, the DNA is TGTGCCAGCAGCAATGTCCGGGACAGGCCGTACGAGCAGTACTTC. This translates into CASSNVRDRPYEQYF.

This clonotype was found a few times. The chain employs TRBV28 and TRBJ1-6; D is unclear. CDR3 length: 14 amino acids. Germline CDR1 MDHEN, CDR2 SYDVKM. Trimming left V 3 bases short and J 6 bases short, with 9 bases between. The CDR3 here is CASSFGLGNSPLHF. The CDR3 region has the DNA TGTGCCAGCAGTTTCGGGTTGGGTAATTCACCCCTCCACTTT.

V is TRBV21-1 and J is TRBJ1-1. TRBV21-1 is shown as a pseudogene. The length of the CDR3 is 14 residues. CDR3 region: CASSKNGGNTEAFF. The CDR3 nucleotides read TGTGCCAGCAGCAAAAATGGCGGGAACACTGAAGCTTTCTTT.

The J gene is TRBJ1-5, the V gene TRBV7-2; 7 nucleotides line up with TRBD1. The J segment lost 4 bases and the V segment lost 3 bases, leaving 12 bases of the junction unmatched. Per the germline V gene, CDR1 is SGHTA and CDR2 is FQGNSA. The CDR3 totals 17 residues. The CDR3 sequence is CASSFDLFNRGNQPQHF. The DNA for the CDR3 is TGTGCCAGCAGCTTCGACCTTTTCAACAGGGGTAATCAGCCCCAGCATTTT.

This clonotype was detected ten times or more. The chain employs TRBV29-1 and TRBJ2-2; no firm D call. Trimming left V 0 bases short and J 4 bases short, with 6 bases between. This CDR3 contains 13 residues. In germline, CDR1 is SQVTM, CDR2 ANQGSEA. This chain's CDR3 is CSVEERVTGELFF. The CDR3 coding sequence is TGCAGCGTTGAAGAAAGGGTCACCGGGGAGCTGTTTTTT.

This clonotype was picked up a small number of times. The gene calls are TRBV19 and TRBJ2-2; tentatively, D is TRBD1 (6 bases). V lost 3 bases and J 4 bases, leaving 12 bases between the germline ends. The CDR3 consists of 15 residues. Per the germline V gene, CDR1 is LNHDA and CDR2 is SQIVND (reference sequence). DNA for the CDR3: TGTGCCAGTAGTATTGGTACAGGGCTCACCGGGGAGCTGTTTTTT. Its protein is CASSIGTGLTGELFF.

The CDR3 sequence: CASSQDLGTGGSGELFF. The CDR3 DNA is TGCGCCAGCAGCCAAGATTTGGGGACAGGGGGCTCCGGGGAGCTGTTTTTT. V usage is TRBV4-1 and J usage is TRBJ2-2; 12 nucleotides align to TRBD1. Unmatched junction bases numbered 5, after V lost 0 bases and J lost 6 bases. This CDR3 has 17 residues. Germline values: CDR1 MGHRA, CDR2 YSYEKL.

As concerns this clonotype: One junction end disagrees with the germline gene, perhaps due to a read error. J is TRBJ1-3 and V is TRBV5-6; D is ambiguous. The CDR3 has 15 amino acids. Germline loops: CDR1 SGHDT, CDR2 YYEEEE. DNA for the CDR3: TGTGCTAGCAGCTTGGAACGGGTTTCGGGAAACGCCATATATTTT. Translating gives CASSLERVSGNAIYF.

This clonotype was detected many times. CDR3: CASSSLNQPQHF. CDR3 nucleotide sequence: TGTGCCAGCAGTTCCCTAAATCAGCCCCAGCATTTT. The chain uses TRBV27 and TRBJ1-5; no definite D call. V was clipped by 4 bases and J by 4 bases, with 5 bases between them. The CDR3 extends over 12 amino acids. Per the germline V gene, CDR1 is MNHEY and CDR2 is SMNVEV (reference sequence).

This clonotype has ten or more counts. The gene calls are TRBV21-1 and TRBJ1-1. TRBV21-1 is described as a pseudogene. This CDR3 is 16 amino acids long. The CDR3 sequence: CASTPPAGQTNTEAFF. CDR3 DNA: TGTGCCAGCACCCCTCCGGCAGGGCAAACGAACACTGAAGCTTTCTTT.

This clonotype was found many times. The chain employs TRBV29-1 and TRBJ2-1, with a weak D call TRBD2 (5 bases). Germline V lookup: CDR1 SQVTM, CDR2 ANQGSEA. Trimming removed 1 base from V and 9 bases from J, with 25 bases in between. The CDR3 loop spans 17 amino acids. CDR3 amino acids: CSVEVPAPAGDGLEQFF. CDR3 DNA sequence: TGCAGCGTTGAAGTCCCGGCCCCTGCGGGCGATGGTCTTGAGCAGTTCTTC.

Points on this clonotype: Possible read error: a much larger clone is one base away. This chain links TRBV4-1 with TRBJ2-3; D unresolved. Trimming stripped 0 bases from V and 3 bases from J, with 13 bases between. The CDR3 is 16 amino acids. CDR1 is MGHRA, CDR2 YSYEKL, per germline. Written as DNA, the CDR3 is TGCGCCAGCAGCCAAGATGCGGCCGCCACAACAGATACGCAGTATTTT. Amino acids: CASSQDAAATTDTQYF.

This clonotype was counted between two and nine times. This chain links TRBV29-1 with TRBJ1-1, with 9 bases aligning to TRBD1. The junction had 2 bases not matched to a gene; V was cut back by 5 bases and J by 1 base. CDR1 SQVTM and CDR2 ANQGSEA come from the germline V gene. The CDR3 sequence is 13 residues long. The CDR3 nucleotides are TGCAGCGTTACACAGGGGGCGAACACTGAAGCTTTCTTT. Translated: CSVTQGANTEAFF.